The 6 T cell receptor beta chains below were found in one sample sequenced in a study of cytomegalovirus exposure and HLA in healthy donors. Vbeta (60) and Jbeta (13) primers were used in the PCR. Produced via immunoSEQ multiplex PCR; TCRdb's table is partial and in-frame only. The sample comprises over 100,000 clones, more than 65% of which are singletons, and approximately 4.2% rests with the top ten. The sample consisted of PBMCs. Every receptor here comes from a male donor in good health and CMV-seropositive.

This clone occurred a few times. V usage is TRBV2 and J usage is TRBJ2-7; D perhaps matches TRBD1 (6 bases). Deletions cut 6 bases from V and 5 bases from J, with 17 bases between. Germline-derived CDR1 and CDR2 are SNHLY and FYNNEI. This CDR3 spans 14 amino acids. The CDR3 loop reads CASRATGIGDEQYF. The DNA of the CDR3 is TGTGCCAGCAGGGCAACAGGGATCGGGGACGAGCAGTACTTC.

The V gene is TRBV27, the J gene TRBJ2-2; possible D gene TRBD2, 6 bases. The V gene lost 5 bases and the J gene lost 8 bases, with 9 bases spanning the gap. Per the germline V gene, CDR1 is MNHEY and CDR2 is SMNVEV (reference sequence). The CDR3 totals 12 residues. The CDR3 nucleotides are TGTGCCAGCAGTCTCGGGACTGGGGAGCTGTTTTTT. Amino acid sequence: CASSLGTGELFF.

The rearrangement links TRBV28 to TRBJ2-2; TRBD1 agrees at 9 bases. The V gene's germline CDR1 is MDHEN and CDR2 SYDVKM. Trimming took 6 bases from V and 3 from J; bases not matched to a gene: 5. This CDR3 contains 15 residues. The CDR3 loop is CASSTGQGHTGELFF. In nucleotides, the CDR3 is TGTGCCAGCAGCACGGGACAGGGACACACCGGGGAGCTGTTTTTT.

The gene calls are TRBV10-3 and TRBJ2-7; 12 bases align to TRBD2. Unmatched junction bases numbered 1, after V lost 8 bases and J lost 2 bases. Germline lookup yields CDR1 ENHRY and CDR2 SYGVKD. The CDR3 runs 13 residues. In nucleotides, the CDR3 is TGTGCCATCTGGACTAGCGGGACCTACGAGCAGTACTTC. This codes for CAIWTSGTYEQYF.

The gene calls are TRBV6-5 and TRBJ2-2; possibly TRBD1 for D (5 bases). The CDR3 consists of 15 residues. Per germline, CDR1 MNHEY and CDR2 SVGAGI. Deletions cut 2 bases from V and 2 bases from J, with 9 bases between. CDR3 amino acids: CASSYRGGNTGELFF. The CDR3 nucleotides are TGTGCCAGCAGTTACAGGGGCGGAAACACCGGGGAGCTGTTTTTT.

The chain joins TRBV5-4 to TRBJ2-5; 12 nucleotides match TRBD2. Trimming took 1 base from V and 5 from J; bases not matched to a gene: 3. Germline CDR1 reads SGHNT; CDR2 reads YYREEE (reference sequence). CDR3 length equals 15 residues. The CDR3 DNA is TGTGCCAGCAGCTTGACTAGCGGGGGGAGGGAGACCCAGTACTTC. This sequence encodes CASSLTSGGRETQYF.